Shown below are 26 T cell receptor beta chains from a single sample sequenced in a study of cytomegalovirus exposure and HLA in healthy donors. PCR employed 60 Vbeta and 13 Jbeta primers. Sequencing was performed with immunoSEQ multiplex PCR; in TCRdb, only in-frame clones are kept and a portion is missing. The table includes more than 80,000 clones, more than 65% detected once. The sequenced sample was PBMCs. Every receptor here comes from a boy aged 5-17 years in good health and CMV-seronegative.

The chain employs TRBV5-6 and TRBJ2-7, with 7 bases aligning to TRBD1. The germline V gene encodes CDR1 SGHDT and CDR2 YYEEEE. With 3 bases clipped from V and 2 bases from J, the junction kept 11 bases outside the gene matches. The CDR3 sequence is 16 residues long. The CDR3 DNA reads as TGTGCCAGCAGCTCGGACAGGATTACTTCCACCTACGAGCAGTACTTC. It is translated as CASSSDRITSTYEQYF.

This chain uses TRBV2 with TRBJ2-5; TRBD2 is a possible D gene (5 bases). CDR1 and CDR2 (germline): SNHLY, FYNNEI. The CDR3 is 12 amino acids. V lost 3 bases and J 6 bases, leaving 8 bases between the germline ends. The CDR3 loop is CASSERAQTQYF. The CDR3 DNA sequence: TGTGCCAGCAGTGAGAGGGCGCAGACCCAGTACTTC.

This clone has a single count. V and J are TRBV7-9 and TRBJ2-3; 7 bases align to TRBD1. This CDR3 has 14 residues. J was trimmed by 0 bases and V by 3 bases; bases with no gene match: 0. Germline V gives CDR1 SEHNR, CDR2 FQNEAQ (reference sequence). The CDR3 coding sequence is TGTGCCAGCAGCTTGGACAGGAGCACAGATACGCAGTATTTT. Residues: CASSLDRSTDTQYF.

The chain recombines TRBV27 with TRBJ2-5; D remains unclear. V shed 6 bases and J shed 3 bases, with 17 bases lying between them. The CDR3 is 15 amino acids. The germline gives CDR1 MNHEY, CDR2 SMNVEV (reference sequence). The CDR3 DNA sequence: TGTGCCAGCAGGGAAAGAGCGCTGTTGAAAGAGACCCAGTACTTC. Translating gives CASRERALLKETQYF.

The V call is TRBV7-2, the J call TRBJ2-2; 12 bases are shared with TRBD2. CDR3 length equals 16 residues. The ends lost 0 bases at V and 4 bases at J; junction bases unmatched: 0. Germline V gives CDR1 SGHTA, CDR2 FQGNSA. In DNA, the CDR3 is TGTGCCAGCAGCTTAGCGGGACTAGCGGGCACCGGGGAGCTGTTTTTT. Its translation: CASSLAGLAGTGELFF.

The rearrangement links TRBV27 to TRBJ2-7; TRBD1 matches 9 bases. The junction had 2 bases not matched to a gene; V was cut back by 6 bases and J by 2 bases. The length of the CDR3 is 13 residues. Per germline, CDR1 MNHEY and CDR2 SMNVEV (reference sequence). The CDR3 sequence is CASRRTGAYEQYF. The CDR3 DNA reads TGTGCCAGCAGACGGACAGGGGCCTACGAGCAGTACTTC.

This chain joins TRBV28 and TRBJ2-7, with 7 nucleotides matching TRBD2. This CDR3 has 14 residues. Germline V gene sequence: CDR1 MDHEN, CDR2 SYDVKM. Unmatched junction bases numbered 9, after V lost 5 bases and J lost 5 bases. The CDR3 here is CASSPPWRENEQYF. The DNA for the CDR3 is TGTGCCAGCAGTCCACCATGGCGGGAGAACGAGCAGTACTTC.

The chain links TRBV30 to TRBJ2-6, with D maybe TRBD2 (6 bases). Trimming left V 4 bases short and J 6 bases short, with 13 bases between. Germline CDR1 GTSNPN, CDR2 SVGIG (reference sequence). This CDR3 is 14 amino acids long. CDR3 coding DNA: TGTGCCTGGAATCGCGGGAAGCAGGCCAACGTCCTGACTTTC. Translating it yields CAWNRGKQANVLTF.

The V call is TRBV28, the J call TRBJ2-5; no clear D gene. The V and J ends lost 2 bases and 1 base respectively, with 5 bases between them. The V gene's germline CDR1 is MDHEN and CDR2 SYDVKM. The CDR3 sequence is 13 residues long. The CDR3 DNA reads TGTGCCAGCAGTTTAATTAGCCAAGAGACCCAGTACTTC. Translated, it gives CASSLISQETQYF. The entire variable domain, with the rest obtained from reference TRBV28 and TRBJ2-5, is as follows: DVKVTQSSRYLVKRTGEKVFLECVQDMDHENMFWYRQDPGLGLRLIYFSYDVKMKEKGDIPEGYSVSREKKERFSLILESASTNQTSMYLCASSLISQETQYFGPGTRLLVL.

This clone was recorded once. V is TRBV5-4 and J is TRBJ1-2; 9 nucleotides line up with TRBD1. Unmatched junction bases numbered 0, after V lost 3 bases and J lost 6 bases. This CDR3 region has 12 residues. The germline CDR1 and CDR2 sequences are SGHNT and YYREEE (reference sequence). The DNA for the CDR3 is TGTGCCAGCAGCTGGGACAGGGATGGCTACACCTTC. It translates to CASSWDRDGYTF. Supplemented by reference TRBV5-4 and TRBJ1-2, the full variable domain reads ETGVTQSPTHLIKTRGQQVTLRCSSQSGHNTVSWYQQALGQGPQFIFQYYREEENGRGNFPPRFSGLQFPNYSSELNVNALELDDSALYLCASSWDRDGYTFGSGTRLTVV.

The V and J genes are TRBV29-1 and TRBJ2-1; 12 nucleotides line up with TRBD2. The CDR3 is 16 amino acids. Germline CDR1 is SQVTM and CDR2 is ANQGSEA. Trimming at V came to 3 bases and at J to 9 bases, leaving 12 bases not matched to a gene. The CDR3 DNA follows: TGCAGCGTTGACCTCCCGACTAGCGGGAGTCGGGGTGAGCAGTTCTTC. Translating it yields CSVDLPTSGSRGEQFF.

V is TRBV5-1 and J is TRBJ1-2, with a weak D call TRBD1 (6 bases). The germline gives CDR1 SGHRS, CDR2 YFSETQ. The CDR3 sequence is 15 residues long. V was clipped by 2 bases and J by 2 bases, with 13 bases between them. The CDR3 bases are TGCGCCAGCAGCTTACAGGGTCTGGGAAACTATGGCTACACCTTC. It yields the protein CASSLQGLGNYGYTF.

This clone showed up just once. The chain couples TRBV5-1 to TRBJ1-1; 8 positions match TRBD1. V shed 5 bases and J 2 bases; nucleotides not matched to a gene: 5. CDR1 is SGHRS and CDR2 is YFSETQ in the germline V gene. The CDR3 is 14 residues long. CDR3 DNA sequence: TGCGCCAGCAGTTCGACAGGGGCTAACACTGAAGCTTTCTTT. Translated, it gives CASSSTGANTEAFF.

The chain links TRBV30 to TRBJ2-5; D may be TRBD1 (5 bases). Germline CDR1 reads GTSNPN; CDR2 reads SVGIG (reference sequence). The CDR3 length is 11 residues. V was cut by 8 bases and J by 4 bases, with 11 bases left in between. CDR3 loop: CALGAGETQYF. DNA of the CDR3: TGTGCCCTAGGGGCAGGAGAGACCCAGTACTTC.

The CDR3 sequence: CAWRLMGASGYTF. CDR3 coding DNA: TGTGCCTGGAGGCTCATGGGGGCCTCGGGCTACACCTTC. The rearrangement joins TRBV30 to TRBJ1-2; a weak D match, TRBD1 (6 bases). Trimming left V 3 bases short and J 8 bases short, with 16 bases between. This CDR3 is built from 13 residues. Germline V lookup: CDR1 GTSNPN, CDR2 SVGIG (reference sequence).

The chain employs TRBV5-6 and TRBJ1-4, with 10 positions matching TRBD1. CDR1 and CDR2 (germline): SGHDT, YYEEEE. The CDR3 sequence is 16 residues long. V lost 4 bases, J lost 7 bases, and 10 bases stayed unmatched. Here the CDR3 DNA reads TGTGCCAGCAGCCCTAGCGCCGGGACAGGGGTTGAAAAACTGTTTTTT. As protein: CASSPSAGTGVEKLFF. The full variable domain, completed using reference TRBV5-6 and TRBJ1-4, is DAGVTQSPTHLIKTRGQQVTLRCSPKSGHDTVSWYQQALGQGPQFIFQYYEEEERQRGNFPDRFSGHQFPNYSSELNVNALLLGDSALYLCASSPSAGTGVEKLFFGSGTQLSVL.

CDR3 protein: CAISAQGEQYF. The CDR3 DNA is TGTGCCATCAGTGCCCAGGGCGAGCAGTACTTC. The chain has TRBV10-3 and TRBJ2-7; possible D gene TRBD1, 5 bases. Germline CDR1 is ENHRY and CDR2 is SYGVKD. The germline V and J ends were trimmed by 4 bases and 6 bases, with 7 bases remaining between them. The CDR3 has 11 residues.

This chain uses TRBV7-9 with TRBJ1-1, with D maybe TRBD1 (5 bases). CDR3 size: 13 residues. The V gene's germline CDR1 is SEHNR and CDR2 FQNEAQ (reference sequence). Trimming cost V 7 bases and J 3 bases, with 12 bases left between them. The chain's CDR3 is CASIQGRDTEAFF. CDR3 sequence (DNA): TGTGCCAGCATCCAGGGAAGGGACACTGAAGCTTTCTTT.

The V gene is TRBV27, the J gene TRBJ2-3, with D possibly matching TRBD2 (6 bases). The V gene lost 3 bases and the J gene lost 4 bases, with 14 bases spanning the gap. The germline gives CDR1 MNHEY, CDR2 SMNVEV (reference sequence). This CDR3 is built from 15 residues. CDR3 sequence (DNA): TGTGCCAGCAGTTTCTCTCCTAGCGCGTCAGATACGCAGTATTTT. Its protein product is CASSFSPSASDTQYF.

The V call is TRBV19, the J call TRBJ2-5, with 7 bases lining up with TRBD2. CDR3 length: 19 amino acids. The V and J ends lost 3 bases and 3 bases, in that order; junction bases with no gene match: 19. Germline V gene sequence: CDR1 LNHDA, CDR2 SQIVND (reference sequence). The DNA of the CDR3 is TGTGCCAGTAGTATCGGGGTCTTAGCGGGTGGGAAGAAAAAAGAGACCCAGTACTTC. It specifies CASSIGVLAGGKKKETQYF.

The V and J genes are TRBV7-9 and TRBJ1-6; possibly TRBD1 for D (6 bases). Per the germline V gene, CDR1 is SEHNR and CDR2 is FQNEAQ (reference sequence). Trimming pared 8 bases from V and 6 bases from J, leaving 14 bases between. The CDR3 totals 14 residues. As DNA, the CDR3 is TGTGCCAGCGGCCCCCCAGGGGCTAATTCACCCCTCCACTTT. This encodes CASGPPGANSPLHF.

The chain uses TRBV9 and TRBJ1-1; tentatively, D is TRBD1 (6 bases). This CDR3 spans 14 amino acids. V was clipped by 3 bases and J by 1 base, with 10 bases between them. Per the germline V gene, CDR1 is SGDLS and CDR2 is YYNGEE. The CDR3 is CASSGQQGNTEAFF. The CDR3 bases are TGTGCCAGCAGCGGTCAACAGGGGAACACTGAAGCTTTCTTT.

The rearrangement joins TRBV7-2 to TRBJ1-2; the D gene is possibly TRBD1 (6 bases). Per germline, CDR1 SGHTA and CDR2 FQGNSA. V was shortened by 5 bases and J by 4 bases, with 14 bases between the two germline ends. The length of the CDR3 is 14 residues. The CDR3 nucleotides read TGTGCCAGCAGCCCCTGGGGGCAAACCTATGGCTACACCTTC. Protein: CASSPWGQTYGYTF.

This clone was observed a few times. The chain is built from TRBV4-3 and TRBJ1-2; TRBD1 is a possible D gene (5 bases). Looked up from germline, CDR1 is LGHNA and CDR2 is YSLEER. V lost 0 bases, J lost 3 bases, and 14 bases lay in between. The CDR3 sequence is 16 residues long. CDR3 nucleotide sequence: TGCGCCAGCAGCCAAGACTTAAGGGGAAGGGACTATGGCTACACCTTC. This sequence encodes CASSQDLRGRDYGYTF.

This clone was seen a single time. The chain joins TRBV9 to TRBJ2-1; 7 positions agree with TRBD2. The junction had 9 bases not matched to a gene; V was cut back by 0 bases and J by 3 bases. CDR1 and CDR2 (germline): SGDLS, YYNGEE. The CDR3 consists of 17 residues. The CDR3 nucleotides are TGTGCCAGCAGCGTAGAGGGAGGGCCCCCGATCTACAATGAGCAGTTCTTC. As protein: CASSVEGGPPIYNEQFF.

The chain uses TRBV30 and TRBJ2-5; D perhaps matches TRBD2 (6 bases). Germline V lookup: CDR1 GTSNPN, CDR2 SVGIG (reference sequence). V lost 3 bases to trimming and J lost 4 bases, with 9 bases between them. There are 12 residues in the CDR3. The CDR3 region is CAWREGGETQYF. In nucleotides, the CDR3 is TGTGCCTGGAGGGAGGGAGGAGAGACCCAGTACTTC.